The 25 T cell receptor beta chains presented below share a single source sample, sequenced in a study of cytomegalovirus exposure and HLA in healthy donors. Primers for the PCR totalled 60 Vbeta and 13 Jbeta. Produced via immunoSEQ multiplex PCR; TCRdb's table is partial and in-frame only. Counted here are around 180,000 clones, about four fifths occurring once; the ten biggest clones make up 6% to 7.5%. The material sequenced was PBMCs. Receptors originate from a man aged 25 to 40 in good health and CMV-seropositive.

The CDR3 DNA is TGTGCCAGCAGCTTAGGGATTTGGCGGGAGGGCCGCGGAAGCACCGGGGAGCTGTTTTTT. This sequence encodes CASSLGIWREGRGSTGELFF. V usage is TRBV11-3 and J usage is TRBJ2-2; 9 bases align to TRBD2. This CDR3 has 20 amino acids. Germline V gives CDR1 SGHNT, CDR2 YENEEA. V trimming: 1 base; J trimming: 4 bases; junction bases outside the gene matches: 16.

CDR3 nucleotides: TGTGCCAGCAGGACAGGGGGCGCCGGTCAGCCCCAGCATTTT. This gives the protein CASRTGGAGQPQHF. The chain links TRBV6-5 to TRBJ1-5; TRBD1 agrees at 10 bases. This CDR3 has 14 amino acids. The V and J ends lost 6 bases and 6 bases, in that order; junction bases with no gene match: 5. Germline CDR1 reads MNHEY; CDR2 reads SVGAGI.

The genes are TRBV30 and TRBJ2-7; D unclear. Trimming took off 4 bases at V and 0 bases at J, with 10 bases between the two ends. This CDR3 region has 13 residues. The germline V gene encodes CDR1 GTSNPN and CDR2 SVGIG (reference sequence). The CDR3 DNA reads TGTGCCTGGATGGCGGATAGCTCCTACGAGCAGTACTTC. Protein product: CAWMADSSYEQYF.

The chain uses TRBV2 and TRBJ1-4; D might be TRBD1 (6 bases). Deletions cut 5 bases from V and 0 bases from J, with 10 bases between. This CDR3 spans 15 amino acids. Looked up from germline, CDR1 is SNHLY and CDR2 is FYNNEI. The CDR3 loop is CASSQRQATNEKLFF. In DNA, the CDR3 is TGTGCCAGCAGTCAGAGACAGGCAACTAATGAAAAACTGTTTTTT.

The rearrangement links TRBV29-1 to TRBJ2-1, with 7 bases that match TRBD1. Trimming at V came to 0 bases and at J to 1 base, leaving 6 bases not matched to a gene. In germline, CDR1 is SQVTM, CDR2 ANQGSEA. There are 16 residues in the CDR3. The CDR3 loop reads CSVEDPPQGSYNEQFF. The CDR3, as DNA: TGCAGCGTTGAAGATCCCCCACAGGGGTCCTACAATGAGCAGTTCTTC.

This rearrangement joins TRBV7-9 to TRBJ2-7, with 8 bases lining up with TRBD1. Germline CDR1 and CDR2: SEHNR and FQNEAQ (reference sequence). This CDR3 contains 15 residues. V gave up 3 bases and J gave up 5 bases; unmatched junction bases: 9. The DNA of the CDR3 is TGTGCCAGCAGCTTTTCCAGGGGGCTTACGGACGAGCAGTACTTC. It specifies CASSFSRGLTDEQYF. Full variable domain (rest looked up from reference TRBV7-9 and TRBJ2-7): DTGVSQNPRHKITKRGQNVTFRCDPISEHNRLYWYRQTLGQGPEFLTYFQNEAQLEKSRLLSDRFSAERPKGSFSTLEIQRTEQGDSAMYLCASSFSRGLTDEQYFGPGTRLTVT.

V is TRBV5-1 and J is TRBJ2-3; 7 nucleotides line up with TRBD2. The CDR3 extends over 17 amino acids. CDR1 and CDR2 (germline): SGHRS, YFSETQ. With 0 bases clipped from V and 1 base from J, the junction kept 8 bases outside the gene matches. Here the CDR3 reads CASSLAQAGFGTDTQYF. In DNA, the CDR3 is TGCGCCAGCAGCTTGGCCCAAGCGGGATTCGGCACAGATACGCAGTATTTT.

The chain combines TRBV7-8 with TRBJ1-1, with D hard to call. CDR3 size: 13 residues. V lost 5 bases, J lost 0 bases, and 7 bases lay in between. Per the germline V gene, CDR1 is SGHVS and CDR2 is FQNEAQ. The CDR3 sequence: CASSPSMNTEAFF. Written as DNA, the CDR3 is TGTGCCAGCAGCCCGAGTATGAACACTGAAGCTTTCTTT.

In this sample, this clone turned up a few times. The chain joins TRBV18 to TRBJ2-7; 12 bases fit TRBD1. The CDR3 totals 14 residues. With V trimmed by 6 bases and J by 2 bases, 2 bases remained unmatched. Germline CDR1 and CDR2: KGHSH and LQKENI. This CDR3 is CASSWDRGPYEQYF. CDR3 bases: TGTGCCAGCTCTTGGGACAGGGGGCCCTACGAGCAGTACTTC.

This clone came up once. The CDR3 region is CASSLETPRTDTQYF. Here the CDR3 DNA reads TGCGCCAGCAGCTTGGAGACTCCCCGCACAGATACGCAGTATTTT. The chain carries TRBV5-1 and TRBJ2-3; unclear D gene. The CDR3 has 15 amino acids. With 0 bases removed from V and 1 base from J, the gap between germline ends came to 9 bases. Germline loops: CDR1 SGHRS, CDR2 YFSETQ. The full variable domain, with the rest looked up from reference TRBV5-1 and TRBJ2-3, is KAGVTQTPRYLIKTRGQQVTLSCSPISGHRSVSWYQQTPGQGLQFLFEYFSETQRNKGNFPGRFSGRQFSNSRSEMNVSTLELGDSALYLCASSLETPRTDTQYFGPGTRLTVL.

The chain recombines TRBV7-3 with TRBJ2-5; D is unclear. The germline V and J ends were trimmed by 2 bases and 7 bases, with 11 bases remaining between them. Germline V gene sequence: CDR1 SGHTA, CDR2 FQGTGA. The CDR3 is 13 residues long. The CDR3 coding sequence is TGTGCCAGCAGCTTAGGAGTAGATCGGACCCAGTACTTC. It encodes CASSLGVDRTQYF. The variable domain in full, completed from reference TRBV7-3 and TRBJ2-5, reads GAGVSQTPSNKVTEKGKYVELRCDPISGHTALYWYRQSLGQGPEFLIYFQGTGAADDSGLPNDRFFAVRPEGSVSTLKIQRTERGDSAVYLCASSLGVDRTQYFGPGTRLLVL.

There are a few counts of this clone. The chain carries TRBV7-9 and TRBJ1-5, with D possibly TRBD1 on 6 matching bases. Trimming left V 1 base short and J 3 bases short, with 22 bases between. This CDR3 region has 19 residues. The germline CDR1 and CDR2 sequences are SEHNR and FQNEAQ (reference sequence). The CDR3 spells CASSLESGGGGANNQPQHF. CDR3 bases: TGTGCCAGCAGCTTAGAGAGCGGCGGCGGGGGGGCGAACAATCAGCCCCAGCATTTT.

The chain uses TRBV15 and TRBJ2-7, with TRBD1 matching over 9 bases. Germline V gene sequence: CDR1 LNHNV, CDR2 YYDKDF (reference sequence). Trimming at V came to 5 bases and at J to 3 bases, leaving 8 bases not matched to a gene. The CDR3 extends over 15 amino acids. The CDR3 here is CATSVRQGGIYEQYF. CDR3 DNA sequence: TGTGCCACCAGCGTAAGACAGGGGGGAATCTACGAGCAGTACTTC.

A word on this clone: The junction does not match germline at one end; this may be a read error. V gene TRBV7-9 combines with J gene TRBJ2-3; 8 bases fit TRBD1. CDR3 size: 15 residues. The V gene's germline CDR1 is SEHNR and CDR2 FQNEAQ (reference sequence). The CDR3 nucleotides are TGTTCCAGCAGCTTGACAGGGGAAGGCGCAGATACGCAGTATTTT. The encoded protein is CSSSLTGEGADTQYF.

This clone was seen once. The gene calls are TRBV27 and TRBJ1-1; 8 bases agree with TRBD1. Germline V gene lookup returns CDR1 MNHEY and CDR2 SMNVEV (reference sequence). The CDR3 length is 16 residues. Trimming at V came to 5 bases and at J to 2 bases, leaving 10 bases not matched to a gene. The CDR3 DNA is TGTGCCAGCAGTCTAACCAGGACAGGGATAAACACTGAAGCTTTCTTT. Translated, it gives CASSLTRTGINTEAFF.

This chain links TRBV30 with TRBJ2-3, with D perhaps matching TRBD2 (7 bases). The CDR3 sequence is 14 residues long. Between the trimmed V and J ends, which lost 8 bases and 4 bases, there was a span of 19 bases. Germline V gives CDR1 GTSNPN, CDR2 SVGIG (reference sequence). In DNA, the CDR3 is TGTGCCCGGGGGAAACAGGGAGGGTCAGATACGCAGTATTTT. Residues: CARGKQGGSDTQYF.

The V and J genes are TRBV30 and TRBJ1-1; D unresolved. V was trimmed by 4 bases and J by 7 bases, leaving 16 bases between them. There are 13 residues in the CDR3. Germline CDR1 is GTSNPN and CDR2 is SVGIG (reference sequence). The CDR3 nucleotides read TGTGCCTGGATCCCCACCTCCACCGGTGAAGCTTTCTTT. It encodes CAWIPTSTGEAFF.

This clone was counted a few times. The chain joins TRBV6-4 to TRBJ2-5, with D unresolved. Trimming left V 2 bases short and J 5 bases short, with 6 bases between. The germline V gene encodes CDR1 MRHNA and CDR2 SNTAGT. This CDR3 is 12 amino acids long. CDR3 protein: CASSDNRETQYF. CDR3 nucleotides: TGTGCCAGCAGTGACAACCGGGAGACCCAGTACTTC.

This clone was detected once. The chain links TRBV28 to TRBJ2-7, with 10 bases identical to TRBD1. This CDR3 has 15 residues. The V gene end was trimmed by 3 bases and the J gene end by 4 bases; junction bases not matched to a gene: 6. From germline, CDR1 is MDHEN and CDR2 SYDVKM. CDR3 amino acids: CASSFLDRGMYEQYF. In DNA, the CDR3 is TGTGCCAGCAGTTTTTTGGACAGGGGGATGTACGAGCAGTACTTC.

The chain carries TRBV28 and TRBJ2-7; D perhaps matches TRBD1 (5 bases). CDR1 is MDHEN, CDR2 SYDVKM, per germline. The CDR3 has 13 residues. Deletions cut 6 bases from V and 2 bases from J, with 11 bases between. Here the CDR3 reads CASRSGLAYEQYF. The CDR3 nucleotides are TGTGCCAGCAGGTCAGGGCTTGCCTACGAGCAGTACTTC. Using reference TRBV28 and TRBJ2-7 for the parts outside the CDR3, the full variable domain is DVKVTQSSRYLVKRTGEKVFLECVQDMDHENMFWYRQDPGLGLRLIYFSYDVKMKEKGDIPEGYSVSREKKERFSLILESASTNQTSMYLCASRSGLAYEQYFGPGTRLTVT.

The chain couples TRBV5-8 to TRBJ1-2, with D maybe TRBD1 (6 bases). The length of the CDR3 is 13 residues. The germline gives CDR1 SGHTS, CDR2 YDEGEE. Between the trimmed V and J ends, which lost 5 bases and 2 bases, there was a span of 10 bases. The CDR3 loop is CASSPGGNYGYTF. CDR3 sequence (DNA): TGTGCCAGCAGTCCTGGGGGCAACTATGGCTACACCTTC.

The chain carries TRBV2 and TRBJ2-1; 11 positions match TRBD2. The V gene end was trimmed by 6 bases and the J gene end by 7 bases; junction bases not matched to a gene: 5. This CDR3 has 14 residues. The germline V gene has CDR1 SNHLY and CDR2 FYNNEI. Here the CDR3 reads CASSGTSGRNEQFF. In nucleotides, the CDR3 is TGTGCCAGCAGCGGGACTAGCGGACGGAATGAGCAGTTCTTC.

This clone was found once. This rearrangement joins TRBV13 to TRBJ2-7, with TRBD1 matching 7 bases. The CDR3 consists of 15 residues. V lost 2 bases to trimming and J lost 1 base; unmatched junction nucleotides: 5. The germline gives CDR1 PRHDT, CDR2 FYEKMQ (reference sequence). The CDR3 here is CASSLRTGPSYEQYF. The CDR3, as DNA: TGTGCCAGCAGCTTAAGGACAGGTCCTTCCTACGAGCAGTACTTC.

The rearrangement joins TRBV4-2 to TRBJ2-1; D may be TRBD2 (5 bases). The germline V gene has CDR1 LGHNA and CDR2 YNFKEQ. The V end was cut by 0 bases, the J end by 1 base, with 19 bases between. The CDR3 is made up of 19 amino acids. CDR3 coding DNA: TGTGCCAGCAGCCAAGACGCCAAACTAGTCGACGGATCCTACAATGAGCAGTTCTTC. This translates into CASSQDAKLVDGSYNEQFF.

The V and J genes are TRBV6-6 and TRBJ2-2; D is uncertain. The germline V gene encodes CDR1 MNHNY and CDR2 SVGAGI (reference sequence). This CDR3 is built from 12 residues. V gave up 7 bases and J gave up 6 bases, with 9 bases separating them. CDR3 bases: TGTGCCAGCAATACAGCCGCCGGGGAGCTGTTTTTT. It is translated as CASNTAAGELFF.